Here is one TCR beta chain with its context. Its antigen is undetermined. Trimming stripped 11 bases from V and 2 bases from J, with 16 bases between. Germline CDR1 MNHEY, CDR2 SMNVEV (reference sequence). The CDR3 extends over 13 amino acids. This sample is drawn from a study of blood T cells in healthy people across ages. Study outcomes and limitations: Estimates drawn from one million T cells were deemed to understate diversity. For the donors, CMV status was unknown and possibly confounded expanded clonotype changes. Aged donors had fewer naive CD4+ cells and lower diversity than long-lived donors.

Through a sample-barcoded 5' primer and a J-beta primer mix, a second PCR was run for roughly 6 to 11 cycles. TCRdb redid the calling of the 5' RACE reads with MiXCR, one entry per CDR3 protein. The sample has 650,000 to 1,000,000 distinct CDR3 sequences, about 34% seen once. The J gene is TRBJ2-7, the V gene TRBV27, with TRBD1 as a possible D gene (5 bases). The sequenced material came from blood. This TCR derives from a man younger than 35 in good health. The CDR3 sequence: CARRRGRTYEQYF. CDR3 in DNA: TGTGCCCGAAGAAGGGGTCGAACCTACGAGCAGTACTTC.